The clone carrying this T cell receptor (beta chain) was picked up a small number of times. Antigen unknown. These data originate in a study of cytomegalovirus exposure and HLA in healthy donors. Study-wide results and limits: A few chains tied to CMV proved CMV antigen-specific in vitro. For most subjects, TCR beta sequences were reported to predict HLA-A and HLA-B alleles with accuracy.

PCR primers comprised 60 Vbeta and 13 Jbeta primers. The data were produced by immunoSEQ multiplex PCR, yet TCRdb's version contains in-frame clones alone and is incomplete. There are 170,000 or so clones in the sample; 70% to 80% occur only once, and approximately 0.73% lies in the top ten. This CDR3 region has 18 residues. Germline assignment: CDR1 LGHNA and CDR2 YNFKEQ. J lost 1 base, V lost 0 bases, and 7 bases had no gene match. The rearrangement joins TRBV4-2 to TRBJ1-4; 8 positions agree with TRBD1. The receptor was derived from a woman aged 40 to 49 in good health and CMV-seronegative. Sequenced: PBMCs. CDR3 loop: CASSQETARGRTNEKLFF. DNA for the CDR3: TGTGCCAGCAGCCAAGAAACGGCCAGGGGGCGAACTAATGAAAAACTGTTTTTT.